Listed here is a single TCR beta chain. The data derive from a study of identical twins. With no exceptions, donors were healthy Caucasians. A single record per CDR3 protein comes from TCRdb applying MiXCR to the 5' RACE reads. The table lists about 550,000 distinct CDR3 sequences, 20% to 25% of them singletons. The length of the CDR3 is 18 residues. Germline V CDR1 and CDR2: DFQATT, SNEGSKA (reference sequence). The V and J ends lost 3 bases and 0 bases, in that order; junction bases with no gene match: 14. The same data also contributed to another study, on yellow fever vaccine responses in identical twins.

V usage is TRBV20-1 and J usage is TRBJ2-7; 10 bases map to TRBD2. This sequence originates from a woman younger than 30 in good health. Sequencing was carried out using CD4+ T cells sorted from blood. The CDR3 region is CSASRTSGPNPSSYEQYF. The CDR3 nucleotides read TGCAGTGCTAGTCGGACTAGCGGACCAAACCCGAGCTCCTACGAGCAGTACTTC.